The clone carrying this TCR beta chain has only one observation. Its matching antigen is unknown. Other DNA sequences in the sample encode the same CDR3. This sample was taken from a study of shared clonotypes between healthy human individuals. Study conclusions and caveats: Naive subsets generally exceeded memory subsets in estimated richness.

Profiling relied on immunoSEQ multiplex PCR, and the TCRdb table lists in-frame clones only, not all of them. The data contain a few million clones, approximately 96% of them singletons. Into CD45RA+ naive and CD45RA-negative memory subsets, the CD4+ cells were split. Trimming removed 5 bases from V and 5 bases from J; junction bases left unmatched: 0. The CDR3 totals 13 residues. The germline CDR1 and CDR2 sequences are LNHDA and SQIVND (reference sequence). The clonotype originates from a man younger than 30 in good health. J is TRBJ1-5 and V is TRBV19, with TRBD1 identical over 10 bases. The sequenced sample was naive CD4+ T cells sorted from blood. Subset reported: CD45RA+ positively selected. The CDR3 DNA reads TGTGCCAGTAGTGACAGGGGGCATCAGCCCCAGCATTTT. Protein product: CASSDRGHQPQHF.